The rows below give T cell receptor beta chains drawn from one sample of a study of naive and memory T cell subsets. Using its own MiXCR run on the UMI-ligation and nested PCR reads, TCRdb lists one record per CDR3 protein. Here the sample spans 30,000 to 35,000 distinct CDR3 sequences, 6.7% being singletons. The input for sequencing was skin, taken from a tuberculin skin test site. These receptors all stem from an adult in good health. The CDR3 runs from the conserved cysteine through the conserved F or W. The D gene is left open where the match is weak. The size field is filled for only some rows; it gives once, few, many or a size class.

D: TRBD2
J: TRBJ2-1
V: TRBV4-2
size: many
DNA: TGTGCCAGCAGCCAAGAAGGGACTAGCGGGGGGGCGATCAATGAGCAGTTCTTC
CDR3: CASSQEGTSGGAINEQFF

D: TRBD1
J: TRBJ1-2
V: TRBV12-3/TRBV12-4
size: many
DNA: TGTGCCAGCAGGAGGGGGCAGCTGTATGGCTACACCTTC
CDR3: CASRRGQLYGYTF

D: TRBD1
J: TRBJ2-3
V: TRBV6-2/TRBV6-3
size: many
DNA: TGTGCCAGCAGTCGGACAGGGAATACGCAGTATTTT
CDR3: CASSRTGNTQYF

D: .
J: TRBJ2-3
V: TRBV7-9
size: many
DNA: TGTGCCTGCACTCCGAGAGGTGCTAGCACAGATACGCAGTATTTT
CDR3: CACTPRGASTDTQYF

D: TRBD1
J: TRBJ2-4
V: TRBV5-1
size: many
DNA: TGCGCCAGCAGCTTGGAGGAATCGACAGGGGGCTTAGACATTCAGTACTTC
CDR3: CASSLEESTGGLDIQYF

D: TRBD2
J: TRBJ2-5
V: TRBV2
size: few
DNA: TGTGCCACGTCTAGCGGGGGGGCCAGAGAGACCCAGTACTTC
CDR3: CATSSGGARETQYF

D: TRBD2
J: TRBJ2-7
V: TRBV20-1
size: many
DNA: TGCAGTGCTAGACGGCTAGCGGGCGAGACCTACGAGCAGTACTTC
CDR3: CSARRLAGETYEQYF

D: .
J: TRBJ2-5
V: TRBV5-1
size: many
DNA: TGCGCCAGCACCCCAAATTTAGCGACCCAAGAGACCCAGTACTTC
CDR3: CASTPNLATQETQYF

D: TRBD1
J: TRBJ2-1
V: TRBV5-1
size: many
DNA: TGCGCCAGCAGCTCCTGGGACAGAAGTTACAATGAGCAGTTCTTC
CDR3: CASSSWDRSYNEQFF

D: TRBD2
J: TRBJ2-2
V: TRBV9
size: medium-sized
DNA: TGTGCCAGCAGCGTGAAGACCCATTTCTTAGCGGGGGACACCGGGGAGCTGTTTTTT
CDR3: CASSVKTHFLAGDTGELFF

D: .
J: TRBJ1-5
V: TRBV3-1
size: many
DNA: TGTGCCAGCAGCCAACGGCTATATTGGTCCCAGCATTTT
CDR3: CASSQRLYWSQHF

D: TRBD1
J: TRBJ1-2
V: TRBV4-1
size: .
DNA: TGCGCCAGCAGCCAAGATTCCGGGACAGGGCTTGATGGCTACACCTTC
CDR3: CASSQDSGTGLDGYTF

D: .
J: TRBJ1-2
V: TRBV11-2
size: many
DNA: TGTGCCAGCAGCTTAGGATGGGGGCCCGACTATGGCTACACCTTC
CDR3: CASSLGWGPDYGYTF

D: .
J: TRBJ1-2
V: TRBV6-1
size: .
DNA: TGTGCCAGCAGTGAATCGGGGAGTGGCTACACCTTC
CDR3: CASSESGSGYTF

D: .
J: TRBJ2-2
V: TRBV10-3
size: .
DNA: TGTGCCATCAGGGGGGGGAACACCGGGGAGCTGTTTTTT
CDR3: CAIRGGNTGELFF

D: TRBD2
J: TRBJ2-3
V: TRBV11-1
size: few
DNA: TGTGCCAGCAGCCCAGGACTAGCGGGGCCCACAGATACGCAGTATTTT
CDR3: CASSPGLAGPTDTQYF

D: .
J: TRBJ1-2
V: TRBV5-6
size: .
DNA: TGTGCCAGCGCCCAGACGGGGGGCGTCGATGGCTACACCTTC
CDR3: CASAQTGGVDGYTF

D: .
J: TRBJ2-7
V: TRBV25-1
size: many
DNA: TGTGCCAGCGGCCTGTGGGACTCCTCCTACGAGCAGTACTTC
CDR3: CASGLWDSSYEQYF

D: .
J: TRBJ1-2
V: TRBV27
size: .
DNA: TGTGCCAGCAGTTTATCGGAGGGTAATAACTATGGCGACACCTTC
CDR3: CASSLSEGNNYGDTF

D: TRBD2
J: TRBJ2-7
V: TRBV20-1
size: few
DNA: TGCAGTGCCTCCCAACTAGCGGGGGTTTTCTACGAGCAGTACTTC
CDR3: CSASQLAGVFYEQYF